The 21 T cell receptor beta chains in this list originate from one sample, sequenced in a study of T cells after yellow fever vaccination. TCRdb fed the 5' RACE reads into MiXCR, producing one record per CDR3 protein. The table lists a few hundred thousand distinct CDR3 sequences, around 9.3% of them singletons. The sample in question was CD4+ T cells sorted from PBMCs, obtained 5 days after the yellow fever booster vaccination. The source is a young man who received the YFV17D yellow fever vaccine.

The CDR3 here is CSVGPAVGETQYF. The CDR3 nucleotides read TGCAGCGTTGGCCCAGCCGTGGGAGAGACCCAGTACTTC. This chain joins TRBV29-1 and TRBJ2-5; D is undetermined. The CDR3 covers 13 residues. From germline, CDR1 is SQVTM and CDR2 ANQGSEA. V was clipped by 4 bases and J by 4 bases, with 13 bases between them.

This rearrangement joins TRBV7-6 to TRBJ2-5; D not resolved. This CDR3 has 14 amino acids. Trimming shortened V by 3 bases and J by 9 bases, and 17 bases separated the two germline ends. CDR1 is SGHVS and CDR2 is FNYEAQ in the germline V gene. The CDR3 is CASSFLSRTAAQYF. DNA for the CDR3: TGTGCCAGCAGCTTTCTCTCCCGGACGGCAGCCCAGTACTTC. Full variable domain (missing parts from reference TRBV7-6 and TRBJ2-5): GAGVSQSPRYKVTKRGQDVALRCDPISGHVSLYWYRQALGQGPEFLTYFNYEAQQDKSGLPNDRFSAERPEGSISTLTIQRTEQRDSAMYRCASSFLSRTAAQYFGPGTRLLVL.

The V and J genes are TRBV5-1 and TRBJ2-7; D tentatively fits TRBD1 or TRBD2 (5 bases each). Trimming left V 4 bases short and J 2 bases short, with 16 bases between. This CDR3 is built from 15 residues. CDR1 and CDR2 (germline): SGHRS, YFSETQ. CDR3 nucleotide sequence: TGCGCCAGCAGCCCGGGACCTCCTGGGACCTACGAGCAGTACGTC. This encodes CASSPGPPGTYEQYV.

This clonotype was detected many times. The chain employs TRBV12-3 or TRBV12-4 and TRBJ1-1, with D possibly being TRBD1 (6 bases). The CDR3 extends over 13 amino acids. Trimming stripped 6 bases from V and 4 bases from J, with 12 bases between. This CDR3 reads CASRRQDLTEAFF. CDR3 in DNA: TGTGCCAGCAGGAGACAGGACCTCACTGAAGCTTTCTTT.

There are a few counts of this clonotype. This sequence joins TRBV9 and TRBJ2-4; TRBD1 matches 10 bases. The CDR3 has 13 amino acids. V dropped 3 bases and J dropped 12; count of bases not matched to a gene: 6. CDR1 is SGDLS, CDR2 YYNGEE, per germline. CDR3 protein: CASSARDRGTQYF. DNA for the CDR3: TGTGCCAGCAGCGCCCGGGACAGGGGAACTCAGTACTTC.

This clonotype was detected a few times. The chain joins TRBV5-1 to TRBJ2-5; D remains unclear. V lost 4 bases to trimming and J lost 5 bases, with 15 bases between them. This CDR3 region has 14 residues. The germline V gene has CDR1 SGHRS and CDR2 YFSETQ. The DNA for the CDR3 is TGCGCCAGCAGCCCGTCTCAGCAAAGGGAGACCCAGTACTTC. Protein: CASSPSQQRETQYF.

This clonotype was found a few times. The CDR3: CASSYPTGPLSGANVLTF. Here the CDR3 DNA reads TGTGCCAGCAGTTACCCGACAGGGCCGCTCTCTGGGGCCAACGTCCTGACTTTC. J is TRBJ2-6 and V is TRBV6-6; 7 nucleotides align to TRBD1. This CDR3 is built from 18 residues. The V gene end was trimmed by 2 bases and the J gene end by 0 bases; junction bases not matched to a gene: 7. From germline, CDR1 is MNHNY and CDR2 SVGAGI (reference sequence).

The chain is built from TRBV29-1 and TRBJ2-3; D is perhaps TRBD2 (5 bases). V was pared by 4 bases and J by 0 bases, with 23 bases between. The CDR3 consists of 18 residues. Germline CDR1 and CDR2: SQVTM and ANQGSEA. Here the CDR3 DNA reads TGCAGCGTTGTTGGGCTTAAACAGCGGCAGACTAGCACAGATACGCAGTATTTT. Translation gives CSVVGLKQRQTSTDTQYF.

The genes are TRBV7-2 and TRBJ2-7; maybe TRBD2 (5 bases). Looked up from germline, CDR1 is SGHTA and CDR2 is FQGNSA. The CDR3 is 14 residues long. Trimming cost V 0 bases and J 7 bases, with 13 bases left between them. CDR3 in DNA: TGTGCCAGCAGCTTAGCGAACGGGGTTTGGGAGCAGTACTTC. Translating gives CASSLANGVWEQYF. The full variable domain, in which reference TRBV7-2 and TRBJ2-7 provide the parts outside the CDR3, is GAGVSQSPSNKVTEKGKDVELRCDPISGHTALYWYRQSLGQGLEFLIYFQGNSAPDKSGLPSDRFSAERTGGSVSTLTIQRTQQEDSAVYLCASSLANGVWEQYFGPGTRLTVT.

This clonotype was observed a handful of times. This chain connects TRBV9 to TRBJ2-2; possibly TRBD1 or TRBD2 for D (6 bases each). This CDR3 is 15 amino acids long. Per germline, CDR1 SGDLS and CDR2 YYNGEE. V lost 3 bases and J lost 4, with 13 bases in between. The CDR3 protein is CASSARSGATGELFF. CDR3 nucleotide sequence: TGTGCCAGCAGCGCCCGGTCGGGGGCCACCGGGGAGCTGTTTTTT.

The rearrangement links TRBV18 to TRBJ2-3, with D hard to call. CDR3 size: 13 residues. Germline V CDR1 and CDR2: KGHSH, LQKENI. V lost 9 bases and J 1 base, leaving 11 bases between the germline ends. Written as DNA, the CDR3 is TGTGCCAGTCGGGCCGCTGGCACAGATACGCAGTATTTT. It codes for CASRAAGTDTQYF.

The chain combines TRBV20-1 with TRBJ2-5, with TRBD2 identical over 10 bases. J gave up 2 bases and V 5 bases, and 5 bases lay outside the gene matches. The V gene's germline CDR1 is DFQATT and CDR2 SNEGSKA (reference sequence). The length of the CDR3 is 14 residues. This CDR3 reads CSAGTSGVQETQYF. The CDR3 region has the DNA TGCAGTGCTGGCACTAGCGGGGTTCAAGAGACCCAGTACTTC.

This clonotype was seen many times. This chain joins TRBV12-3 or TRBV12-4 and TRBJ2-5; 10 bases fit TRBD2. The CDR3 has 16 amino acids. J lost 2 bases, V lost 2 bases, and 5 bases had no gene match. The CDR3 loop reads CASSLPLAGAQETQYF. The CDR3 nucleotides are TGTGCCAGCAGTTTACCCCTAGCGGGGGCGCAAGAGACCCAGTACTTC.

CDR3 loop: CASSAPMDLAQYF. In nucleotides, the CDR3 is TGTGCCAGCAGTGCCCCTATGGATCTAGCGCAGTATTTT. V usage is TRBV25-1 and J usage is TRBJ2-3; D is unclear. Trimming stripped 4 bases from V and 10 bases from J, with 15 bases between. The CDR3 totals 13 residues. Per germline, CDR1 MGHDK and CDR2 SYGVNS.

The chain joins TRBV6-6 to TRBJ2-5; tentative D call: TRBD1 (6 bases). Deletions cut 7 bases from V and 5 bases from J, with 14 bases between. The length of the CDR3 is 13 residues. Germline V lookup: CDR1 MNHNY, CDR2 SVGAGI (reference sequence). The CDR3 region is CASTSGDKETQYF. The CDR3 DNA sequence: TGTGCCAGCACCTCCGGGGACAAGGAGACCCAGTACTTC.

The rearrangement joins TRBV24-1 to TRBJ1-2; 7 nucleotides agree with TRBD1. This CDR3 is 12 amino acids long. The J segment lost 11 bases and the V segment lost 4 bases, leaving 6 bases of the junction unmatched. The germline V gene encodes CDR1 KGHDR and CDR2 SFDVKD. This chain's CDR3 is CATSDETGEYTF. CDR3 bases: TGTGCCACCAGTGACGAAACAGGGGAATACACCTTC.

This clonotype has more than one count but fewer than ten. The rearrangement links TRBV6-2 or TRBV6-3 to TRBJ2-7; TRBD1 agrees at 8 bases. The ends lost 6 bases at V and 5 bases at J; junction bases unmatched: 9. From germline, CDR1 is MNHEY and CDR2 SVGEGT. The CDR3 spans 14 residues. CDR3 bases: TGTGCCAGCAGGACTCCAGGGGGCTCGAACGAGCAGTACTTC. Translated, it gives CASRTPGGSNEQYF.

This clonotype was seen a handful of times. In DNA, the CDR3 is TGCAGCGTTGGCGCCGATACGCAGTATTTT. Amino acids: CSVGADTQYF. The rearrangement joins TRBV29-1 to TRBJ2-3; D is ambiguous. V lost 4 bases, J lost 6 bases, and 5 bases lay in between. The CDR3 is made up of 10 amino acids. Looked up from germline, CDR1 is SQVTM and CDR2 is ANQGSEA.

The chain joins TRBV9 to TRBJ2-3; D unclear. Germline lookup yields CDR1 SGDLS and CDR2 YYNGEE. The V and J ends lost 0 bases and 2 bases respectively, with 10 bases between them. This CDR3 is 15 amino acids long. The chain's CDR3 is CASSVGPTPTDTQYF. The CDR3 coding sequence is TGTGCCAGCAGCGTAGGACCCACTCCCACAGATACGCAGTATTTT.

The table lists this clonotype with many counts. This rearrangement joins TRBV5-1 to TRBJ2-5; 7 nucleotides line up with TRBD1. Germline-derived CDR1 and CDR2 are SGHRS and YFSETQ. CDR3 length equals 14 residues. V lost 4 bases, J lost 5 bases, and 8 bases stayed unmatched. CDR3 in amino acids: CASSETGFWETQYF. In DNA form, the CDR3 reads TGCGCCAGCAGCGAGACAGGGTTCTGGGAGACCCAGTACTTC.

This clonotype occurred a few times. V is TRBV6-5 and J is TRBJ2-7; 10 positions match TRBD1. This CDR3 is built from 14 residues. Germline V gene sequence: CDR1 MNHEY, CDR2 SVGAGI. V was clipped by 8 bases and J by 5 bases; unmatched bases: 9. CDR3 sequence reads: CASAQDRGRDEQYF. DNA of the CDR3: TGTGCCAGCGCCCAGGACAGGGGGAGGGACGAGCAGTACTTC.